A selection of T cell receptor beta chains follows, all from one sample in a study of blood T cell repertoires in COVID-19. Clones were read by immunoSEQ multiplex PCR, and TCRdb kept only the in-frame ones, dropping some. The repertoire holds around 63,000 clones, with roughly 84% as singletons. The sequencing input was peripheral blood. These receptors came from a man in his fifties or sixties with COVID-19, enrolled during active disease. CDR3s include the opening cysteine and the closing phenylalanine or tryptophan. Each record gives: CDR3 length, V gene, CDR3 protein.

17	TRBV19	CASRDKAGGFFTDTQYF
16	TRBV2	CASSDQTSGGFGELFF
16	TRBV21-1	CASSTKPGHPVSGYTF
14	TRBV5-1	CASYEGGARTEAFF
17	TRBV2	CASRLIEGGKENTEAFF
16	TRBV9	CASSVEAASSYNEQFF
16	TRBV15	CATSARTRSSTDTQYF
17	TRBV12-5	CASGFRSVEGAKETQYF
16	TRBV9	CASSVAPGSSYNEQFF
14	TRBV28	CASSLNLGTDTQYF
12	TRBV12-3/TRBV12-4	CASSFGGLEQYF
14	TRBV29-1	CSVPLGSQNYGYTF
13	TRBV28	CASDSYSNQPQHF
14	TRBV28	CASSGDRNAYEQYF
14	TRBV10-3	CAISENTLAAEAFF
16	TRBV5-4	CASSLELAGLTDTQYF
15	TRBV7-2	CASRFGLAGDQTQYF
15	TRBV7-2	CASSFQTGNSYEQYF
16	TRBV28	CASSAPQVSVYQPQHF
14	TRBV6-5	CASSRREGNTEAFF
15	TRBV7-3	CASSSTSGRYNEQFF
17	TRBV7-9	CASISGRVPATNEKLFF
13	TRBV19	CASSIIRGYEQYF
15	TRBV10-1	CASTGQREDPNEQFF
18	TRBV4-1	CASSRGRQAGGGGNTIYF
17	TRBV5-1	CASSFQGRRLSNEKLFF
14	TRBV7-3	CASGLVEGEGGYTF
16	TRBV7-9	CASTRSGTSVYNEQFF
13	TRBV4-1	CASREQLQETQYF
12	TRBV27	CASSLSNQPQHF
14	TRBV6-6	CASSGAGSNQPQHF
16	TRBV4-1	CASSSQGAGSNQPQHF
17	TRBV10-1	CASSESRGAGAGEEQFF
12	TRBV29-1	CSVGSDNQPQHF
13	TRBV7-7	CASSLTGTGELFF
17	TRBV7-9	CASSEQTGNSFLGGYTF
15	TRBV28	CASSTLRGAISEAFF
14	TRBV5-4	CASSRDRDNEKLFF
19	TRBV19	CASSIGLWAARFSYNEQFF
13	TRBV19	CASSWEINQPQHF
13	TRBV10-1	CASMGLLNTEAFF
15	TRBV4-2	CASSHTGTGILSQHF
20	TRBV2	CASTRTGPVLRLYGNQPQHF
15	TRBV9	CASSVAPLEGYEQYF
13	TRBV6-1	CASSDSYYQPQHF
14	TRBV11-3	CASSLAGETGELFF
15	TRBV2	CASSSGPYLGQPQHF
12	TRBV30	CAWTRVENEQFF
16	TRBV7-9	CASSLGDRTGDYGYTF
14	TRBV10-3	CAISEEQGLSEAFF
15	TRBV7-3	CASSLAGGSRNEQFF
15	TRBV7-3	CASSLSWAGFNEQFF
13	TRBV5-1	CASCSNSNSPLHF
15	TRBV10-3	CAISDPTGVNTEAFF
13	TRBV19	CASSIRHNTEAFF
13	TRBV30	CAWSAGGDTEAFF
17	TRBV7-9	CASSSGLAGVSYNEQFF
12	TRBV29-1	CSVEVATDTQYF